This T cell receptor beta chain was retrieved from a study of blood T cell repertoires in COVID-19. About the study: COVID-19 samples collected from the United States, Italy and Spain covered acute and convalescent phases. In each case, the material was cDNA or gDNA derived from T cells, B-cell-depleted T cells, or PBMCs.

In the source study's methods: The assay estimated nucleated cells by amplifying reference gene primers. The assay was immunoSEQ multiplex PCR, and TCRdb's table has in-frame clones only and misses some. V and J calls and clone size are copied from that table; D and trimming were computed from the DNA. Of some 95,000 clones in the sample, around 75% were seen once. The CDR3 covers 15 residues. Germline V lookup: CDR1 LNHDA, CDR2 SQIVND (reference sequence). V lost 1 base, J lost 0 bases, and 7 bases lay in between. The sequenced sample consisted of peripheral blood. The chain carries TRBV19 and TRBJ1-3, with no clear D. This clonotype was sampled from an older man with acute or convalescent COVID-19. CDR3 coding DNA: TGTGCCAGTAGTATAGGCGGGAGCTCTGGAAACACCATATATTTT. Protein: CASSIGGSSGNTIYF.